The 17 T cell receptor beta chains below were found in one sample sequenced in a study of blood T cells in healthy people across ages. A second roughly 7 to 11 cycle PCR used barcoded and J-beta primers. TCRdb processed the 5' RACE reads anew with MiXCR; each CDR3 protein has one entry. This table holds 600,000 or so distinct CDR3 sequences, less than 60% found once. Input material: blood. These receptors came from a man aged 80 or over in good health.

This clonotype was counted only a few times. The chain has TRBV29-1 and TRBJ2-3; no clear D. The CDR3 is 15 amino acids. CDR1 SQVTM and CDR2 ANQGSEA come from the germline V gene. V was trimmed by 4 bases and J by 0 bases, leaving 14 bases between them. The CDR3, as DNA: TGCAGCGTTGGGCTGCCGGGTAGGAGCACAGATACGCAGTATTTT. It specifies CSVGLPGRSTDTQYF.

This chain joins TRBV4-1 and TRBJ2-1; D is perhaps TRBD1 or TRBD2 (6 bases each). Trimming left V 2 bases short and J 1 base short, with 15 bases between. There are 17 residues in the CDR3. The germline CDR1 and CDR2 sequences are MGHRA and YSYEKL. Here the CDR3 DNA reads TGCGCCAGCAGCCAACCTGCTCGGGGGCGATCCTACAATGAGCAGTTCTTC. Amino acid sequence: CASSQPARGRSYNEQFF.

The gene calls are TRBV9 and TRBJ2-3; 9 nucleotides line up with TRBD1. J was trimmed by 4 bases and V by 4 bases; bases with no gene match: 10. Germline V lookup: CDR1 SGDLS, CDR2 YYNGEE. This CDR3 is built from 16 residues. The CDR3 DNA follows: TGTGCCAGCAGCCGAAACGGACAGGGGCAGGCAGATACGCAGTATTTT. Its translation: CASSRNGQGQADTQYF. Looking up the rest from reference TRBV9 and TRBJ2-3 gives the full variable domain: DSGVTQTPKHLITATGQRVTLRCSPRSGDLSVYWYQQSLDQGLQFLIQYYNGEERAKGNILERFSAQQFPDLHSELNLSSLELGDSALYFCASSRNGQGQADTQYFGPGTRLTVL.

The J gene is TRBJ2-1, the V gene TRBV7-3, with a tentative D call TRBD1 (5 bases). CDR1 and CDR2 from the germline V gene are SGHTA and FQGTGA. Deletions cut 5 bases from V and 8 bases from J, with 13 bases between. The CDR3 has 13 amino acids. The DNA for the CDR3 is TGTGCCAGCAGCGCCAACTGGGGCGATGAGCAGTTCTTC. This sequence encodes CASSANWGDEQFF.

V gene TRBV27 combines with J gene TRBJ1-6, with D maybe TRBD1 (5 bases). This CDR3 has 14 residues. Germline V gene data show CDR1 as MNHEY and CDR2 as SMNVEV (reference sequence). Trimming cost V 4 bases and J 10 bases, with 14 bases left between them. The CDR3, as DNA: TGTGCCAGCAGTTGGGGGGTATTGATCTCACCCCTCCACTTT. It translates to CASSWGVLISPLHF.

Of note for this clonotype: Relative to the germline gene, one junction end is altered; a read error may explain this. The rearrangement uses TRBV18 and TRBJ1-4; 7 bases align to TRBD1. CDR1 and CDR2 from the germline V gene are KGHSH and LQKENI. The CDR3 runs 13 residues. Here the CDR3 reads CASAPGQAEKLFF. In DNA, the CDR3 is TGTGCCAGCGCACCAGGACAGGCTGAAAAACTGTTTTTT.

The rearrangement uses TRBV27 and TRBJ2-5; TRBD1 agrees at 11 bases. The V and J ends lost 6 bases and 2 bases, in that order; junction bases with no gene match: 5. The CDR3 is 15 amino acids. The V gene's germline CDR1 is MNHEY and CDR2 SMNVEV (reference sequence). The CDR3: CASSSGTGGQETQYF. DNA of the CDR3: TGTGCCAGCAGCTCCGGGACAGGGGGGCAAGAGACCCAGTACTTC.

This clonotype occurred a few times. V usage is TRBV5-1 and J usage is TRBJ2-4; no clear D. This CDR3 spans 13 amino acids. V lost 7 bases and J lost 6, with 14 bases in between. Germline V CDR1 and CDR2: SGHRS, YFSETQ. CDR3 in amino acids: CASRSTGSNIQYF. CDR3 in DNA: TGCGCCAGCCGCTCAACCGGGTCAAACATTCAGTACTTC.

V usage is TRBV20-1 and J usage is TRBJ2-4, with D possibly matching TRBD2 (5 bases). The CDR3 is 13 residues long. V was clipped by 3 bases and J by 3 bases, with 9 bases between them. The germline gives CDR1 DFQATT, CDR2 SNEGSKA (reference sequence). The CDR3 sequence: CSARRVGKNIQYF. The CDR3 DNA reads TGCAGTGCTAGGAGGGTCGGCAAAAACATTCAGTACTTC.

This clonotype has only a few counts. The chain combines TRBV20-1 with TRBJ1-2; D unresolved. Trimming took 1 base from V and 8 from J, leaving 17 bases between them. The CDR3 is 14 amino acids. Looked up from germline, CDR1 is DFQATT and CDR2 is SNEGSKA (reference sequence). The CDR3 loop is CSARAVRLSGGYTF. Here the CDR3 DNA reads TGCAGTGCTAGAGCCGTGCGGTTGTCGGGCGGCTACACCTTC.

V and J are TRBV9 and TRBJ2-3; 8 bases agree with TRBD2. The CDR3 loop spans 14 amino acids. The germline V gene encodes CDR1 SGDLS and CDR2 YYNGEE. Germline trimming cut 2 bases from V and 4 bases from J; bases unmatched to any gene: 3. The CDR3 loop is CASSVSGSPDTQYF. The DNA for the CDR3 is TGTGCCAGCAGCGTGAGCGGGAGCCCAGATACGCAGTATTTT.

This rearrangement joins TRBV20-1 to TRBJ2-4, with a possible D match to TRBD2 (7 bases). Per the germline V gene, CDR1 is DFQATT and CDR2 is SNEGSKA (reference sequence). The CDR3 is 14 amino acids. Trimming stripped 6 bases from V and 3 bases from J, with 15 bases between. This CDR3 is CSAREGGGKNIQYF. Here the CDR3 DNA reads TGCAGTGCCAGGGAGGGGGGTGGCAAAAACATTCAGTACTTC.

The V and J genes are TRBV11-3 and TRBJ2-3, with 9 positions matching TRBD2. CDR1 and CDR2 (germline): SGHNT, YENEEA. After removal of 4 bases from V and 4 bases from J, the junction contained 6 bases not matched to a gene. This CDR3 region has 15 residues. CDR3 nucleotide sequence: TGTGCCAGCAGCTCCCGCGGCGGGAGGGCAGATACGCAGTATTTT. Translated, it gives CASSSRGGRADTQYF.

V is TRBV6-6 and J is TRBJ2-5, with D possibly TRBD2 on 6 matching bases. CDR1 and CDR2 from the germline V gene are MNHNY and SVGAGI (reference sequence). The V end was cut by 8 bases, the J end by 11 bases, with 21 bases between. This CDR3 contains 13 residues. CDR3 loop: CASGIAEYNEQYF. DNA of the CDR3: TGTGCCAGCGGGATAGCGGAGTACAATGAGCAGTACTTC.

The rearrangement joins TRBV7-2 to TRBJ2-2; TRBD2 agrees at 10 bases. This CDR3 is built from 15 residues. Germline V gives CDR1 SGHTA, CDR2 FQGNSA. Trimming at V came to 3 bases and at J to 6 bases, leaving 4 bases not matched to a gene. CDR3 DNA sequence: TGTGCCAGCAGCTTTCTAGCGGGAGTTCCCGGGGAGCTGTTTTTT. Translated: CASSFLAGVPGELFF.

This clonotype came up many times. This chain connects TRBV12-3 or TRBV12-4 to TRBJ2-7, with TRBD1 identical over 9 bases. V trimming: 4 bases; J trimming: 3 bases; junction bases outside the gene matches: 7. The CDR3 covers 15 residues. The CDR3 region has the DNA TGTGCCAGCAGTTGGGGACAGGGCGTAAACTACGAGCAGTACTTC. Translated: CASSWGQGVNYEQYF.

This clonotype turned up a few times. CDR3 region: CATSRDTGQGPYEQYF. The CDR3 DNA is TGTGCCACCAGCAGAGATACCGGACAGGGACCCTACGAGCAGTACTTC. The rearrangement joins TRBV15 to TRBJ2-7, with TRBD1 identical over 8 bases. With V trimmed by 0 bases and J by 2 bases, 6 bases remained unmatched. The germline CDR1 and CDR2 sequences are LNHNV and YYDKDF (reference sequence). The CDR3 length is 16 residues.